Listed here are 28 T cell receptor beta chains from one sample, sequenced in a study of cytomegalovirus exposure and HLA in healthy donors. Vbeta (60) and Jbeta (13) primers were used in the PCR. Here immunoSEQ multiplex PCR was the method, and the copy in TCRdb shows in-frame clones only, minus some. The sample has approximately 80,000 clones, and its top ten clones hold 0.95% to 1.3%. Input material: PBMCs. The receptors come from a woman aged 25 to 39 in good health and CMV-seronegative.

The chain uses TRBV19 and TRBJ2-2; 12 bases agree with TRBD2. V shed 0 bases, J shed 5 bases, and the junction held 1 base outside the gene matches. The CDR3 extends over 16 amino acids. CDR1 is LNHDA and CDR2 is SQIVND in the germline V gene (reference sequence). The CDR3 here is CASSIDLAGGTGELFF. The CDR3 bases are TGTGCCAGTAGTATAGACCTAGCGGGAGGGACCGGGGAGCTGTTTTTT.

The chain uses TRBV7-9 and TRBJ1-5, with 9 bases matching TRBD1. The V segment lost 5 bases and the J segment 7 bases; nucleotides outside the gene matches: 6. The CDR3 is made up of 14 amino acids. The germline V gene has CDR1 SEHNR and CDR2 FQNEAQ (reference sequence). CDR3 nucleotide sequence: TGTGCCAGCAGCCCCGGGACAGGGTTCCAGCCCCAGCATTTT. It encodes CASSPGTGFQPQHF.

The chain links TRBV29-1 to TRBJ1-2, with 8 bases identical to TRBD1. V shed 3 bases and J 2 bases; nucleotides not matched to a gene: 11. The length of the CDR3 is 16 residues. Per the germline V gene, CDR1 is SQVTM and CDR2 is ANQGSEA. The CDR3 DNA reads TGCAGCGTTGACGATCCCCTCAACAGGGGGAACTATGGCTACACCTTC. Its protein is CSVDDPLNRGNYGYTF. The full variable domain, in which reference TRBV29-1 and TRBJ1-2 provide the parts outside the CDR3, is SAVISQKPSRDICQRGTSLTIQCQVDSQVTMMFWYRQQPGQSLTLIATANQGSEATYESGFVIDKFPISRPNLTFSTLTVSNMSPEDSSIYLCSVDDPLNRGNYGYTFGSGTRLTVV.

The chain has TRBV30 and TRBJ2-6; D uncertain. V lost 2 bases and J 0 bases, leaving 14 bases between the germline ends. The CDR3 consists of 17 residues. Germline CDR1 and CDR2: GTSNPN and SVGIG (reference sequence). The CDR3 sequence is CAWSLPYRSSGANVLTF. In DNA, the CDR3 is TGTGCCTGGAGTCTTCCCTACCGGAGCTCTGGGGCCAACGTCCTGACTTTC.

V usage is TRBV29-1 and J usage is TRBJ2-3; possibly TRBD2 for D (6 bases). The CDR3 totals 15 residues. Germline lookup yields CDR1 SQVTM and CDR2 ANQGSEA. Trimming took off 6 bases at V and 1 base at J, with 17 bases between the two ends. DNA for the CDR3: TGCAGCGTCCGTCCGGGGAGGCGGGGCACAGATACGCAGTATTTT. Translation gives CSVRPGRRGTDTQYF.

The gene calls are TRBV11-2 and TRBJ1-1; 7 bases fit TRBD1. The J segment lost 3 bases and the V segment lost 5 bases, leaving 3 bases of the junction unmatched. Germline lookup yields CDR1 SGHAT and CDR2 FQNNGV. The CDR3 extends over 13 amino acids. CDR3 bases: TGTGCCAGCAGCCCAGACAGGGACACTGAAGCTTTCTTT. Translating gives CASSPDRDTEAFF.

This chain joins TRBV19 and TRBJ1-1; possible D gene TRBD1, 5 bases. Germline assignment: CDR1 LNHDA and CDR2 SQIVND (reference sequence). The CDR3 is 13 residues long. Trimming removed 7 bases at V and 0 bases at J, with 9 bases between. CDR3 region: CASTRDLNTEAFF. In DNA form, the CDR3 reads TGTGCCAGTACCAGGGACTTGAACACTGAAGCTTTCTTT.

The rearrangement joins TRBV4-2 to TRBJ2-1; D gene unclear. CDR1 is LGHNA and CDR2 is YNFKEQ in the germline V gene. Trimming removed 0 bases at V and 5 bases at J, with 17 bases between. The length of the CDR3 is 17 residues. The CDR3 coding sequence is TGTGCCAGCAGCCAAGACCCCATGAGGCAGCCCGACAATGAGCAGTTCTTC. This codes for CASSQDPMRQPDNEQFF.

The V call is TRBV6-1, the J call TRBJ1-4; D is unresolved. Germline V gene lookup returns CDR1 MNHNS and CDR2 SASEGT. V shed 2 bases and J shed 8 bases, with 15 bases lying between them. The CDR3 loop spans 15 amino acids. The CDR3 DNA reads TGTGCCAGCAGTGAACGTAGCGGGATCCGAGAAAAACTGTTTTTT. Translated: CASSERSGIREKLFF.

The rearrangement links TRBV2 to TRBJ2-5; D unclear. Germline lookup yields CDR1 SNHLY and CDR2 FYNNEI. The ends were cut back, 7 bases at V and 5 bases at J, with 11 bases in the middle. This CDR3 contains 12 residues. DNA of the CDR3: TGTGCCAGCACCTCGGGTGGGGAGACCCAGTACTTC. Its protein is CASTSGGETQYF.

The chain couples TRBV27 to TRBJ1-1, with TRBD1 identical over 7 bases. The CDR3 contains 14 residues. V shed 6 bases, J shed 7 bases, and the junction held 11 bases outside the gene matches. Germline V gene lookup returns CDR1 MNHEY and CDR2 SMNVEV (reference sequence). The CDR3, as DNA: TGTGCCAGCAGGATATCGACAGGGAAGGGTGAAGCTTTCTTT. It yields the protein CASRISTGKGEAFF.

As concerns this clone: Sequence at one end of the junction differs from germline and may be a read error. This chain links TRBV19 with TRBJ1-5, with a weak D call TRBD1 (5 bases). Germline assignment: CDR1 LNHDA and CDR2 SQIVND (reference sequence). CDR3 length equals 16 residues. The CDR3 here is CASSVDSTYSNQPQHF. Written as DNA, the CDR3 is TGTGCCAGTAGTGTAGACAGTACGTATAGCAATCAGCCCCAGCATTTT.

The rearrangement joins TRBV5-1 to TRBJ2-3; the match to TRBD2 covers 8 bases. V lost 1 base to trimming and J lost 4 bases; unmatched junction nucleotides: 8. CDR3 length: 16 amino acids. Germline V gene sequence: CDR1 SGHRS, CDR2 YFSETQ. The CDR3 region has the DNA TGCGCCAGCAGCTTGCTAACGGGAGGGCCGGCAGATACGCAGTATTTT. Its translation is CASSLLTGGPADTQYF.

The chain uses TRBV12-5 and TRBJ1-1, with a possible D match to TRBD1 (5 bases). V was trimmed by 5 bases and J by 0 bases, leaving 13 bases between them. Germline V CDR1 and CDR2: LGHNT, FRNRAP. The CDR3 spans 15 residues. The CDR3 region is CASGRGEGMNTEAFF. DNA of the CDR3: TGTGCTAGTGGTAGGGGTGAAGGGATGAACACTGAAGCTTTCTTT.

V is TRBV4-2 and J is TRBJ1-1; D ambiguous. Germline CDR1 is LGHNA and CDR2 is YNFKEQ. V lost 4 bases to trimming and J lost 3 bases, with 9 bases between them. This CDR3 is 13 amino acids long. The CDR3 coding sequence is TGTGCCAGCAGCCTTGGAGCGGACACTGAAGCTTTCTTT. Translated: CASSLGADTEAFF.

V usage is TRBV5-4 and J usage is TRBJ1-2; D ambiguous. Germline V lookup: CDR1 SGHNT, CDR2 YYREEE (reference sequence). The V gene lost 5 bases and the J gene lost 6 bases, with 17 bases spanning the gap. This CDR3 is 14 amino acids long. Written as DNA, the CDR3 is TGTGCCAGCAGGCGCGTCGGTTCGGAGCATGGCTACACCTTC. Amino acids: CASRRVGSEHGYTF.

This rearrangement joins TRBV5-1 to TRBJ2-7; 7 nucleotides align to TRBD1. Germline V lookup: CDR1 SGHRS, CDR2 YFSETQ. The CDR3 contains 14 residues. With 2 bases clipped from V and 0 bases from J, the junction kept 2 bases outside the gene matches. CDR3 sequence (DNA): TGCGCCAGCAGCTTACAGGGGCTCTCCTACGAGCAGTACTTC. Its protein product is CASSLQGLSYEQYF.

This chain uses TRBV30 with TRBJ2-2; D is undetermined. V was cut by 5 bases and J by 4 bases, with 11 bases left in between. The CDR3 length is 13 residues. CDR1 is GTSNPN and CDR2 is SVGIG in the germline V gene (reference sequence). Written as DNA, the CDR3 is TGTGCCTGGGAACCAGGTTTCACCGGGGAGCTGTTTTTT. Amino acid sequence: CAWEPGFTGELFF.

This chain connects TRBV6-1 to TRBJ1-4; TRBD1 matches 9 bases. The J segment lost 6 bases and the V segment lost 0 bases, leaving 5 bases of the junction unmatched. Germline CDR1 reads MNHNS; CDR2 reads SASEGT. The length of the CDR3 is 16 residues. CDR3 sequence: CASSEASGTGYEKLFF. The CDR3 nucleotides are TGTGCCAGCAGTGAAGCGTCCGGGACAGGGTATGAAAAACTGTTTTTT.

The chain carries TRBV30 and TRBJ2-7; 10 nucleotides align to TRBD1. The CDR3 has 12 amino acids. The germline gives CDR1 GTSNPN, CDR2 SVGIG (reference sequence). Trimming cost V 8 bases and J 2 bases; bases outside gene matches: 3. The CDR3 sequence: CARGTGAYEQYF. CDR3 DNA sequence: TGTGCCCGAGGGACAGGGGCCTACGAGCAGTACTTC.

The chain has TRBV6-5 and TRBJ2-7; 12 bases map to TRBD2. The V gene end was trimmed by 7 bases and the J gene end by 2 bases; junction bases not matched to a gene: 3. From germline, CDR1 is MNHEY and CDR2 SVGAGI. CDR3 size: 14 residues. The CDR3 here is CASKLAGGTYEQYF. For the CDR3, the DNA is TGTGCCAGCAAACTAGCGGGGGGAACCTACGAGCAGTACTTC.

CDR3 sequence (DNA): TGCAGCGTCGCAGGACAGGGGCGAGGCTACACCTTC. This codes for CSVAGQGRGYTF. The V and J genes are TRBV29-1 and TRBJ1-2; TRBD1 matches 9 bases. Germline V gene sequence: CDR1 SQVTM, CDR2 ANQGSEA. V trimming: 6 bases; J trimming: 8 bases; junction bases outside the gene matches: 7. The CDR3 is 12 amino acids.

The chain uses TRBV5-1 and TRBJ2-1; D not resolved. The V gene lost 0 bases and the J gene lost 4 bases, with 5 bases spanning the gap. Germline values: CDR1 SGHRS, CDR2 YFSETQ. The CDR3 is 13 residues long. The CDR3 sequence: CASSLVQYNEQFF. The DNA for the CDR3 is TGCGCCAGCAGCTTGGTTCAGTACAATGAGCAGTTCTTC.

Here the CDR3 reads CASSTGGSNEKLFF. The CDR3, as DNA: TGTGCCAGCAGTACCGGCGGTTCAAATGAAAAACTGTTTTTT. The chain carries TRBV6-5 and TRBJ1-4; D call uncertain. This CDR3 spans 14 amino acids. V was pared by 5 bases and J by 5 bases, with 12 bases between. The germline V gene has CDR1 MNHEY and CDR2 SVGAGI.

The V call is TRBV7-9, the J call TRBJ1-2, with a tentative D call TRBD1 (5 bases). The CDR3 has 13 amino acids. Germline V gene sequence: CDR1 SEHNR, CDR2 FQNEAQ (reference sequence). Trimming stripped 5 bases from V and 8 bases from J, with 15 bases between. CDR3 residues: CASSRQGLGGYTF. In DNA, the CDR3 is TGTGCCAGCAGCCGGCAGGGATTAGGAGGCTACACCTTC.

The genes are TRBV19 and TRBJ1-2; 7 bases fit TRBD1. The CDR3 sequence is 16 residues long. Trimming at V came to 3 bases and at J to 4 bases, leaving 11 bases not matched to a gene. The germline V gene encodes CDR1 LNHDA and CDR2 SQIVND (reference sequence). Here the CDR3 DNA reads TGTGCCAGTAGTATTGGGACAGATCACCTGGGCTATGGCTACACCTTC. This encodes CASSIGTDHLGYGYTF.

The rearrangement links TRBV28 to TRBJ1-1, with D uncertain. CDR1 MDHEN and CDR2 SYDVKM come from the germline V gene. V was trimmed by 6 bases and J by 7 bases, leaving 21 bases between them. The CDR3 length is 15 residues. The CDR3 DNA is TGTGCCAGCAGCACCGTCGGGTCGTACCCTCGTGAAGCTTTCTTT. Its translation is CASSTVGSYPREAFF.

The chain employs TRBV11-2 and TRBJ2-7, with 7 bases aligning to TRBD2. With V trimmed by 5 bases and J by 7 bases, 14 bases remained unmatched. The germline V gene has CDR1 SGHAT and CDR2 FQNNGV. The CDR3 spans 15 residues. The CDR3, as DNA: TGTGCCAGCAGCCCTGACCTAGCGGTGCCTCGAGAGCAGTACTTC. It codes for CASSPDLAVPREQYF.